This T cell receptor beta chain comes out of a study of OX40 agonist ivuxolimab in advanced cancers. Overall study findings and caveats: Undetermined was the antigen specificity of the expanded peripheral T cells. With doses of 0.1-3.0 mg/kg, partial responders showed among the lowest clonal expansion.

Trimming at V came to 5 bases and at J to 4 bases, leaving 13 bases not matched to a gene. This CDR3 region has 16 residues. Germline V CDR1 and CDR2: KGHSH, LQKENI. The repertoire was sequenced with immunoSEQ multiplex PCR; TCRdb's copy has only in-frame clones and lacks some. This sample has around 100,000 clones, with 80% to 90% found just once. As for this clone: Its antigen is not known.

The V and J genes are TRBV18 and TRBJ2-5, with 7 bases fitting TRBD2. The sequence was collected from an adult with an advanced solid tumor such as melanoma, head and neck, liver or kidney cancer. The sequencing used CD4+ or CD8+ T cells sorted from blood, collected in a trial of the OX40 agonist ivuxolimab. CDR3 nucleotides: TGTGCCAGCTCATTTAAGCGGGGAGTTGCAAGAGAGACCCAGTACTTC. Translation gives CASSFKRGVARETQYF. Combining the CDR3 with reference TRBV18 and TRBJ2-5 gives the whole variable domain NAGVMQNPRHLVRRRGQEARLRCSPMKGHSHVYWYRQLPEEGLKFMVYLQKENIIDESGMPKERFSAEFPKEGPSILRIQQVVRGDSAAYFCASSFKRGVARETQYFGPGTRLLVL.